These 21 T cell receptor beta chains were all obtained from the same sample, sequenced in a study of PD-L1 blockade in urothelial cancer. Some clones are missing from TCRdb's copy, which holds only in-frame ones; the method was immunoSEQ multiplex PCR. The table lists about 50,000 clones, over 75% of them singletons. Time point given: peripheral blood 6 weeks after treatment start. The sequenced sample was PBMCs, obtained around atezolizumab (anti-PD-L1) treatment. The receptors originated from a middle-aged man with urothelial cancer.

V is TRBV30 and J is TRBJ1-5, with a possible D match to TRBD1 (6 bases). V was trimmed by 1 base and J by 6 bases, leaving 16 bases between them. This CDR3 region has 15 residues. Germline CDR1 reads GTSNPN; CDR2 reads SVGIG (reference sequence). The CDR3 spells CAWSDRGARGQPQHF. The CDR3 coding sequence is TGTGCCTGGAGTGATAGGGGCGCCAGGGGTCAGCCCCAGCATTTT.

The chain couples TRBV7-9 to TRBJ2-7; tentative D call: TRBD2 (5 bases). The V end was cut by 5 bases, the J end by 1 base, with 18 bases between. Germline V gives CDR1 SEHNR, CDR2 FQNEAQ (reference sequence). This CDR3 comprises 16 residues. Here the CDR3 DNA reads TGTGCCAGCAGCCCCACCGCCCCTAGCTCGTCCTACGAGCAGTACTTC. Translation gives CASSPTAPSSSYEQYF.

The V call is TRBV18, the J call TRBJ2-6, with 8 bases that match TRBD1. The trim removed 2 bases at V and 2 bases at J, leaving 2 bases unmatched. The germline V gene has CDR1 KGHSH and CDR2 LQKENI. The CDR3 has 16 residues. CDR3 residues: CASSPETGAGANVLTF. The CDR3 nucleotides are TGTGCCAGCTCACCAGAGACAGGGGCTGGGGCCAACGTCCTGACTTTC.

This chain links TRBV9 with TRBJ2-7, with 7 bases aligning to TRBD2. The germline gives CDR1 SGDLS, CDR2 YYNGEE. V lost 0 bases, J lost 3 bases, and 3 bases stayed unmatched. The CDR3 runs 14 residues. CDR3 sequence (DNA): TGTGCCAGCAGCGTAGATGGCGGGAGCTACGAGCAGTACTTC. Translation: CASSVDGGSYEQYF.

This sequence joins TRBV9 and TRBJ2-3; D gene ambiguous. V dropped 0 bases and J dropped 3 bases, with 5 bases sitting between them. Germline V gene sequence: CDR1 SGDLS, CDR2 YYNGEE. The CDR3 is 13 amino acids. The DNA of the CDR3 is TGTGCCAGCAGCGTAGCTCAGACAGATACGCAGTATTTT. This gives the protein CASSVAQTDTQYF. Full variable domain (remainder filled in from reference TRBV9 and TRBJ2-3): DSGVTQTPKHLITATGQRVTLRCSPRSGDLSVYWYQQSLDQGLQFLIQYYNGEERAKGNILERFSAQQFPDLHSELNLSSLELGDSALYFCASSVAQTDTQYFGPGTRLTVL.

The chain couples TRBV11-3 to TRBJ2-2; possible D gene TRBD1, 5 bases. Trimming took 5 bases from V and 4 from J, leaving 8 bases between them. CDR1 is SGHNT and CDR2 is YENEEA in the germline V gene. The CDR3 covers 13 residues. CDR3 region: CASSARVTGELFF. CDR3 in DNA: TGTGCCAGCAGCGCCAGGGTCACCGGGGAGCTGTTTTTT.

This clone was observed a handful of times. The chain uses TRBV6-5 and TRBJ2-7, with TRBD2 identical over 7 bases. V shed 0 bases, J shed 9 bases, and the junction held 2 bases outside the gene matches. Germline loops: CDR1 MNHEY, CDR2 SVGAGI. The CDR3 runs to 12 residues. This chain's CDR3 is CASSYSGGRQYF. For the CDR3, the DNA is TGTGCCAGCAGTTACTCGGGGGGGAGGCAGTACTTC.

The genes are TRBV4-3 and TRBJ2-3; 9 bases are a match to TRBD1. The CDR3 length is 15 residues. Germline-derived CDR1 and CDR2 are LGHNA and YSLEER. With 4 bases clipped from V and 0 bases from J, the junction kept 2 bases outside the gene matches. In DNA, the CDR3 is TGCGCCAGCAGCCCACAGGGGGCTAGCACAGATACGCAGTATTTT. Translating gives CASSPQGASTDTQYF.

The CDR3 sequence: CASSRGGIYNEQFF. CDR3 DNA: TGTGCCAGCAGCCGGGGGGGGATCTACAATGAGCAGTTCTTC. The V and J genes are TRBV13 and TRBJ2-1, with TRBD2 matching over 8 bases. CDR1 PRHDT and CDR2 FYEKMQ come from the germline V gene (reference sequence). This CDR3 spans 14 amino acids. J was trimmed by 3 bases and V by 5 bases; bases with no gene match: 3.

The chain is built from TRBV14 and TRBJ2-7, with TRBD1 as a possible D gene (5 bases). V was cut by 3 bases and J by 2 bases, with 8 bases left in between. This CDR3 spans 13 amino acids. Per the germline V gene, CDR1 is SGHDN and CDR2 is FVKESK. Written as DNA, the CDR3 is TGTGCCAGCAGCCATTCAGGGACCTACGAGCAGTACTTC. Amino acids: CASSHSGTYEQYF.

The chain employs TRBV30 and TRBJ2-7; 8 nucleotides agree with TRBD1. The junction had 13 bases not matched to a gene; V was cut back by 0 bases and J by 3 bases. This CDR3 contains 17 residues. The germline V gene has CDR1 GTSNPN and CDR2 SVGIG (reference sequence). The CDR3 nucleotides read TGTGCCTGGAGTGTACGCCTGGGGGACAGGACGGTCTACGAGCAGTACTTC. Translated, it gives CAWSVRLGDRTVYEQYF.

The rearrangement joins TRBV7-2 to TRBJ2-1; TRBD2 matches 12 bases. The CDR3 totals 17 residues. Germline CDR1 and CDR2: SGHTA and FQGNSA. Trimming at V came to 4 bases and at J to 2 bases, leaving 6 bases not matched to a gene. CDR3 protein: CASSSSRTSGTYNEQFF. As DNA, the CDR3 is TGTGCCAGCAGCTCTTCACGGACTAGCGGGACCTACAATGAGCAGTTCTTC.

The chain recombines TRBV9 with TRBJ2-1; tentatively, D is TRBD1 (6 bases). CDR3 length: 15 residues. V was trimmed by 0 bases and J by 8 bases, leaving 15 bases between them. Germline values: CDR1 SGDLS, CDR2 YYNGEE. CDR3 amino acids: CASSVDRVGFDEQFF. CDR3 coding DNA: TGTGCCAGCAGCGTAGACAGGGTAGGTTTCGATGAGCAGTTCTTC. The full variable domain, completed using reference TRBV9 and TRBJ2-1, is DSGVTQTPKHLITATGQRVTLRCSPRSGDLSVYWYQQSLDQGLQFLIQYYNGEERAKGNILERFSAQQFPDLHSELNLSSLELGDSALYFCASSVDRVGFDEQFFGPGTRLTVL.

The chain uses TRBV30 and TRBJ1-1; D may be TRBD1 (6 bases). The length of the CDR3 is 15 residues. Germline V CDR1 and CDR2: GTSNPN, SVGIG (reference sequence). Trimming removed 2 bases from V and 2 bases from J, with 15 bases in between. The CDR3 DNA reads as TGTGCCTGGAGTCTAGTAGGGGGAAGAAACACTGAAGCTTTCTTT. Its protein product is CAWSLVGGRNTEAFF.

This chain uses TRBV7-2 with TRBJ2-7, with 7 bases fitting TRBD1. The CDR3 is made up of 15 amino acids. V lost 5 bases to trimming and J lost 0 bases; unmatched junction nucleotides: 7. The germline V gene has CDR1 SGHTA and CDR2 FQGNSA. The CDR3 here is CASSTHRGSSYEQYF. DNA of the CDR3: TGTGCCAGCAGCACGCACAGGGGAAGCTCCTACGAGCAGTACTTC.

The V call is TRBV7-8, the J call TRBJ1-5; 10 nucleotides match TRBD1. Trimming at V came to 4 bases and at J to 6 bases, leaving 6 bases not matched to a gene. This CDR3 is 15 amino acids long. CDR1 SGHVS and CDR2 FQNEAQ come from the germline V gene. The CDR3 DNA sequence: TGTGCCAGCAGCTCTGGGACAGGGGAGGTTCAGCCCCAGCATTTT. Translation: CASSSGTGEVQPQHF.

This clone was seen only once. The V gene is TRBV18, the J gene TRBJ1-1; D perhaps matches TRBD1 (5 bases). The ends were cut back, 0 bases at V and 4 bases at J, with 12 bases in the middle. The CDR3 consists of 15 residues. The V gene's germline CDR1 is KGHSH and CDR2 LQKENI. CDR3 DNA sequence: TGTGCCAGCTCACCACCGGCCGGTAGGGGCACTGAAGCTTTCTTT. Amino acids: CASSPPAGRGTEAFF. Full variable domain (rest looked up from reference TRBV18 and TRBJ1-1): NAGVMQNPRHLVRRRGQEARLRCSPMKGHSHVYWYRQLPEEGLKFMVYLQKENIIDESGMPKERFSAEFPKEGPSILRIQQVVRGDSAAYFCASSPPAGRGTEAFFGQGTRLTVV.

The V gene is TRBV5-1, the J gene TRBJ2-3, with D possibly TRBD2 on 5 matching bases. The CDR3 runs to 16 residues. Germline V gives CDR1 SGHRS, CDR2 YFSETQ. With 0 bases removed from V and 5 bases from J, the gap between germline ends came to 16 bases. CDR3 in amino acids: CASSLVVRGQEDTQYF. The CDR3 region has the DNA TGCGCCAGCAGCTTGGTGGTCCGCGGGCAGGAAGATACGCAGTATTTT.

The chain links TRBV18 to TRBJ2-2, with 7 bases identical to TRBD1. Germline trimming cut 1 base from V and 4 bases from J; bases unmatched to any gene: 9. The germline V gene encodes CDR1 KGHSH and CDR2 LQKENI. The CDR3 loop spans 17 amino acids. The CDR3 DNA is TGTGCCAGCTCACCACAGACAGGGAAGGCGGGCACCGGGGAGCTGTTTTTT. Protein product: CASSPQTGKAGTGELFF.

The chain recombines TRBV5-5 with TRBJ2-7, with TRBD2 matching 10 bases. The V gene's germline CDR1 is SGHKS and CDR2 YYEKEE (reference sequence). CDR3 length equals 14 residues. Unmatched junction bases numbered 9, after V lost 1 base and J lost 11 bases. CDR3: CASSLRPGTSVEYF. The CDR3 region has the DNA TGTGCCAGCAGCTTGCGTCCCGGGACTAGCGTAGAGTACTTC.

V and J are TRBV10-3 and TRBJ1-1, with D possibly TRBD1 on 5 matching bases. The CDR3 covers 13 residues. Deletions cut 7 bases from V and 4 bases from J, with 13 bases between. CDR1 ENHRY and CDR2 SYGVKD come from the germline V gene. The CDR3 nucleotides read TGTGCCATCACTGGGGGGGGTGGCACTGAAGCTTTCTTT. Protein: CAITGGGGTEAFF.